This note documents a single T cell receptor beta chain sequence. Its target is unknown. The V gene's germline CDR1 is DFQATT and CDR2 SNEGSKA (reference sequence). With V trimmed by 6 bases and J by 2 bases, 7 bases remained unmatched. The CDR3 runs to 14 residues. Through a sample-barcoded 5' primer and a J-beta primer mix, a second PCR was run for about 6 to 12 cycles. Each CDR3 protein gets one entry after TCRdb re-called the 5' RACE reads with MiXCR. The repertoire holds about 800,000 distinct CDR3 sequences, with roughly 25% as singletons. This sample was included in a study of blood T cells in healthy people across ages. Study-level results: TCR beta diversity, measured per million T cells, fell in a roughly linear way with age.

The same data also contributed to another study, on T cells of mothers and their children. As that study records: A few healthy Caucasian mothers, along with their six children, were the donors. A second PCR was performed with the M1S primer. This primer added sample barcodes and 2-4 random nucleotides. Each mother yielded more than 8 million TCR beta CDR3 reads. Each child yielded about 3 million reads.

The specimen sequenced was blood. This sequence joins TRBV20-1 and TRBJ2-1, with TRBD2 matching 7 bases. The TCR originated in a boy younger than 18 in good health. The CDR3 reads CSAPRAGTYNEQFF. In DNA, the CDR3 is TGCAGTGCCCCCCGAGCGGGAACCTACAATGAGCAGTTCTTC.